A selection of T cell receptor beta chains follows, all from one sample in a study of immune evolution from preneoplasia to lung adenocarcinoma. Repertoires were generated with immunoSEQ multiplex PCR, while TCRdb's copy carries only in-frame clones and drops some. The data show 25,000 to 30,000 clones, roughly 70% seen once. Sequenced sample: FFPE invasive lung adenocarcinoma tissue. All receptors derive from a person between 55 and 69 years old with invasive lung adenocarcinoma. Some clones in this sample may be carry-over from other donors' samples. Both conserved end residues are part of each CDR3. The D gene is left open where the match is weak. Size values are once, few and many counts, or a class for expanded clones, and some rows have none.

CDR3: CASNGTQYF; DNA: TGTGCCAGCAATGGGACCCAGTACTTC; J: TRBJ2-5; V: TRBV4-2; D: .; size: .
CDR3: CASIKDREGPPQHF; DNA: TGTGCCAGCATCAAAGACAGGGAAGGTCCGCCCCAGCATTTT; J: TRBJ1-5; V: TRBV6-4; D: TRBD1; size: once
CDR3: CASSGSNYQKPQHF; DNA: TGTGCCAGCAGCGGCAGTAACTATCAGAAGCCCCAGCATTTT; J: TRBJ1-5; V: TRBV28; D: .; size: .
CDR3: CASSHLNEQFF; DNA: TGTGCCAGCAGCCACCTTAATGAGCAGTTCTTC; J: TRBJ2-1; V: TRBV6-6; D: .; size: .
CDR3: CASSRGGAGVSYEQYF; DNA: TGTGCCAGCAGTAGGGGGGGAGCGGGTGTTTCCTACGAGCAGTACTTC; J: TRBJ2-7; V: TRBV5-4; D: .; size: once
CDR3: CASSPNTLTGSDTIYF; DNA: TGTGCCAGCTCACCAAATACTTTAACAGGGTCTGACACCATATATTTT; J: TRBJ1-3; V: TRBV18; D: .; size: .
CDR3: CASSLTGASPTEAFF; DNA: TGTGCCAGCAGCCTGACAGGCGCCTCCCCTACTGAAGCTTTCTTT; J: TRBJ1-1; V: TRBV5-5; D: .; size: .
CDR3: CASTLLPNNEQFF; DNA: TGTGCCAGCACCCTCCTCCCGAACAATGAGCAGTTCTTC; J: TRBJ2-1; V: TRBV16; D: .; size: .
CDR3: CAWTPLGQGAYNEQFF; DNA: TGTGCCTGGACCCCACTAGGGCAGGGGGCTTACAATGAGCAGTTCTTC; J: TRBJ2-1; V: TRBV30; D: TRBD1; size: .
CDR3: CASNRAVATSPYNEQFF; DNA: TGTGCCAGTAATAGGGCAGTGGCTACGAGTCCATACAATGAGCAGTTCTTC; J: TRBJ2-1; V: TRBV19; D: .; size: .
CDR3: CASSVAPAGGRYNEQFF; DNA: TGTGCCAGCAGCGTAGCCCCCGCGGGGGGGCGGTACAATGAGCAGTTCTTC; J: TRBJ2-1; V: TRBV9; D: TRBD2; size: .
CDR3: CASSRDRKETQYF; DNA: TGCGCCAGCAGTCGGGACAGAAAAGAGACCCAGTACTTC; J: TRBJ2-5; V: TRBV5-1; D: TRBD1; size: .
CDR3: CASRSGTSGSYEQYF; DNA: TGTGCCAGCAGATCGGGGACTAGCGGGAGTTACGAGCAGTACTTC; J: TRBJ2-7; V: TRBV28; D: TRBD2; size: once
CDR3: CASSFVAVGTGDTDTQYF; DNA: TGTGCCAGCAGCTTCGTTGCTGTAGGGACAGGGGACACAGATACGCAGTATTTT; J: TRBJ2-3; V: TRBV7-2; D: TRBD1; size: .
CDR3: CASSRTSGEATYNEQFF; DNA: TGCGCCAGCAGCCGGACTAGCGGGGAGGCCACCTACAATGAGCAGTTCTTC; J: TRBJ2-1; V: TRBV5-1; D: TRBD2; size: once
CDR3: CASSDTVGEQYF; DNA: TGTGCCAGCTCAGACACCGTCGGCGAGCAGTACTTC; J: TRBJ2-7; V: TRBV18; D: .; size: .
CDR3: CASTDRLAGGKTQYF; DNA: TGTGCCAGTACCGATCGACTAGCGGGAGGGAAGACCCAGTACTTC; J: TRBJ2-5; V: TRBV19; D: TRBD2; size: .
CDR3: CASSYDPPGEQYF; DNA: TGTGCCAGCAGCTACGACCCACCGGGGGAGCAGTACTTC; J: TRBJ2-7; V: TRBV5-4; D: .; size: .
CDR3: CASSLVVSPYEQYF; DNA: TGTGCCAGCAGCTTAGTAGTTAGCCCTTACGAGCAGTACTTC; J: TRBJ2-7; V: TRBV11-2; D: .; size: .
CDR3: CASSIDRQETQYF; DNA: TGTGCCAGCAGCATTGACAGACAAGAGACCCAGTACTTC; J: TRBJ2-5; V: TRBV11-2; D: .; size: .
CDR3: CASRRQTGSIYEQYF; DNA: TGTGCCAGCAGACGGCAGACAGGGTCGATATACGAGCAGTACTTC; J: TRBJ2-7; V: TRBV28; D: TRBD1; size: .
CDR3: CASSLLEEYEQYF; DNA: TGTGCCAGCTCCCTTCTGGAGGAATACGAGCAGTACTTC; J: TRBJ2-7; V: TRBV18; D: .; size: .
CDR3: CASSETSGGETQYF; DNA: TGTGCCAGCAGTGAGACTAGCGGGGGGGAGACCCAGTACTTC; J: TRBJ2-5; V: TRBV6-1; D: TRBD2; size: .
CDR3: CASSLGRAYQETQYF; DNA: TGTGCCAGCAGTTTGGGCAGGGCGTACCAAGAGACCCAGTACTTC; J: TRBJ2-5; V: TRBV28; D: .; size: .
CDR3: CASSLNRGLAAFF; DNA: TGTGCCAGCAGTCTCAACCGGGGTCTTGCGGCTTTCTTT; J: TRBJ1-1; V: TRBV28; D: .; size: .
CDR3: CASSRGQGRGETQYF; DNA: TGTGCCAGCAGCCGGGGACAGGGTAGGGGGGAGACCCAGTACTTC; J: TRBJ2-5; V: TRBV5-4; D: TRBD1; size: .
CDR3: CASSPRGHGYNEQFF; DNA: TGTGCCAGCAGTCCCAGGGGGCACGGCTACAATGAGCAGTTCTTC; J: TRBJ2-1; V: TRBV27; D: TRBD1; size: .
CDR3: CASSYHGEQFF; DNA: TGTGCCAGCAGTTACCACGGCGAGCAGTTCTTC; J: TRBJ2-1; V: TRBV6-5; D: .; size: .
CDR3: CASSSYRGDTEAFF; DNA: TGTGCCAGCAGCTCCTACAGGGGGGACACTGAAGCTTTCTTT; J: TRBJ1-1; V: TRBV7-2; D: TRBD1; size: .
CDR3: CASSPALGGTDTQYF; DNA: TGTGCCAGCAGCCCCGCGTTGGGGGGTACAGATACGCAGTATTTT; J: TRBJ2-3; V: TRBV9; D: .; size: .
CDR3: CASSQVSEQYF; DNA: TGTGCCAGTTCGCAAGTTAGCGAACAGTACTTC; J: TRBJ2-7; V: TRBV2; D: .; size: .
CDR3: CASSTGDIAETQYF; DNA: TGTGCCAGCAGTACGGGGGACATCGCCGAGACCCAGTACTTC; J: TRBJ2-5; V: TRBV11-2; D: .; size: once
CDR3: CASSEDPSGGEQYF; DNA: TGTGCCAGCAGTGAAGATCCTAGCGGGGGCGAGCAGTACTTC; J: TRBJ2-7; V: TRBV6-1; D: TRBD2; size: .
CDR3: CASSVGTGTEAFF; DNA: TGTGCCAGCAGTGTAGGGACTGGAACTGAAGCTTTCTTT; J: TRBJ1-1; V: TRBV2; D: .; size: .
CDR3: CASSKDAYTEAFF; DNA: TGTGCCAGCAGTAAGGACGCGTACACTGAAGCTTTCTTT; J: TRBJ1-1; V: TRBV2; D: .; size: .
CDR3: CASSLDLSVVKAFF; DNA: TGTGCCAGCAGCTTAGATCTGAGTGTCGTAAAAGCTTTCTTT; J: TRBJ1-1; V: TRBV11-2; D: .; size: .
CDR3: CASSSLFEQETQYF; DNA: TGTGCCAGCAGTTCCCTCTTCGAACAAGAGACCCAGTACTTC; J: TRBJ2-5; V: TRBV6-5; D: .; size: .
CDR3: CASSQGLGGGTDTQYF; DNA: TGTGCCAGCAGCCAAGGACTAGGAGGTGGCACAGATACGCAGTATTTT; J: TRBJ2-3; V: TRBV2; D: TRBD2; size: once
CDR3: CASSPRDRSSYEQYF; DNA: TGTGCCAGCTCACCTAGAGACAGGAGCTCCTACGAGCAGTACTTC; J: TRBJ2-7; V: TRBV18; D: .; size: .
CDR3: CASSFQPGTDTQYF; DNA: TGCGCCAGCAGCTTCCAGCCTGGCACAGATACGCAGTATTTT; J: TRBJ2-3; V: TRBV5-1; D: .; size: .
CDR3: CASSPIELAGVAAGELFF; DNA: TGTGCCAGCTCACCAATAGAACTAGCGGGAGTCGCGGCCGGGGAGCTGTTTTTT; J: TRBJ2-2; V: TRBV18; D: TRBD2; size: .
CDR3: CASKSSYEQYF; DNA: TGCGCCAGCAAATCCTCCTACGAGCAGTACTTC; J: TRBJ2-7; V: TRBV5-1; D: .; size: few